The present entry profiles one T cell receptor beta chain with its context. As yet, its antigen is unknown. This entry belongs to a study of blood T cells in healthy people across ages. Then a second PCR, running roughly 7 to 12 cycles, was carried out with a sample-barcoded 5' primer and a J-beta primer mix. TCRdb re-derived calls from the 5' RACE reads in MiXCR, one entry per CDR3 protein. The table has about 970,000 distinct CDR3 sequences, roughly 51% seen once. This CDR3 spans 14 amino acids. V was shortened by 2 bases and J by 10 bases, with 14 bases between the two germline ends. Germline V lookup: CDR1 MNHNY, CDR2 SVGAGI (reference sequence). General study findings and limits: Significant beta diversity loss was already apparent by age approximately 38, declining roughly linearly.

Sequencing was carried out using blood. This chain joins TRBV6-6 and TRBJ1-4; possible D gene TRBD1, 5 bases. This clonotype originated in a woman aged 55-75 years in good health. CDR3 coding DNA: TGTGCCAGCAGTTACGGGACCCGGTCGGCAAAACTGTTTTTT. Translation: CASSYGTRSAKLFF.